The 5 T cell receptor beta chains below all came from one sample that was sequenced in a study of cytomegalovirus exposure and HLA in healthy donors. Primers: 60 Vbeta forward and 13 Jbeta reverse. Measured with immunoSEQ multiplex PCR; TCRdb has only the in-frame clones, and not every one. The repertoire includes 100,000 to 150,000 clones, around three quarters of them detected once, and 1.2% sits in the top ten. The sample was PBMCs. These receptors originate from a female donor in good health and CMV-seronegative.

This chain links TRBV7-3 with TRBJ2-5; 13 nucleotides line up with TRBD2. Germline V CDR1 and CDR2: SGHTA, FQGTGA. The CDR3 has 16 amino acids. V was clipped by 5 bases and J by 5 bases; unmatched bases: 8. The CDR3 is CASSKQGLAGRETQYF. The CDR3 bases are TGTGCCAGCAGCAAACAGGGACTAGCGGGGCGGGAGACCCAGTACTTC.

The table lists this clone with a few counts. The chain carries TRBV5-6 and TRBJ2-4; D is perhaps TRBD2 (7 bases). The V gene lost 2 bases and the J gene lost 5 bases, with 17 bases spanning the gap. Germline lookup yields CDR1 SGHDT and CDR2 YYEEEE. This CDR3 comprises 16 residues. As DNA, the CDR3 is TGTGCCAGCAGCTTCATAGGGGGGGCTTCCGAAAACATTCAGTACTTC. Amino acid sequence: CASSFIGGASENIQYF. The full variable domain, with the rest looked up from reference TRBV5-6 and TRBJ2-4, is DAGVTQSPTHLIKTRGQQVTLRCSPKSGHDTVSWYQQALGQGPQFIFQYYEEEERQRGNFPDRFSGHQFPNYSSELNVNALLLGDSALYLCASSFIGGASENIQYFGAGTRLSVL.

This chain joins TRBV18 and TRBJ1-1, with no clear D. CDR1 and CDR2 from the germline V gene are KGHSH and LQKENI. V shed 3 bases and J shed 2 bases, with 13 bases lying between them. The CDR3 loop spans 15 amino acids. The CDR3 coding sequence is TGTGCCAGCTCACCCCGATTACAGCTAAACACTGAAGCTTTCTTT. It specifies CASSPRLQLNTEAFF.

This rearrangement joins TRBV28 to TRBJ2-3; TRBD1 aligns across 7 bases. CDR3 length equals 16 residues. The V gene end was trimmed by 3 bases and the J gene end by 2 bases; junction bases not matched to a gene: 8. Germline values: CDR1 MDHEN, CDR2 SYDVKM. The CDR3 nucleotides are TGTGCCAGCAGTTTCCCTCAGGGGGAAAACACAGATACGCAGTATTTT. Protein product: CASSFPQGENTDTQYF. The full variable domain, rest sourced from reference TRBV28 and TRBJ2-3, is DVKVTQSSRYLVKRTGEKVFLECVQDMDHENMFWYRQDPGLGLRLIYFSYDVKMKEKGDIPEGYSVSREKKERFSLILESASTNQTSMYLCASSFPQGENTDTQYFGPGTRLTVL.

The chain employs TRBV6-5 and TRBJ2-7; 9 nucleotides line up with TRBD2. V lost 0 bases to trimming and J lost 7 bases; unmatched junction nucleotides: 7. CDR3 length equals 15 residues. CDR1 MNHEY and CDR2 SVGAGI come from the germline V gene. This CDR3 reads CASSYSSGGREEQYF. CDR3 nucleotide sequence: TGTGCCAGCAGTTACTCTAGCGGGGGCCGGGAGGAGCAGTACTTC.